The 24 T cell receptor beta chains presented below share a single source sample, sequenced in a study of T cells in Graves' hyperthyroidism and ophthalmopathy. Researchers amplified the TCR beta CDR3 regions from RNA transcripts. An initial round of RT-PCR targeting the TCR CDR3 relied on the HTBI primer set. TCRdb called the multiplex PCR reads again in MiXCR, with one record for every CDR3 protein. Here the sample spans about half a million distinct CDR3 sequences, roughly 21% being singletons. Sequencing was performed on blood. The receptors originated from a man aged 40-50 years with Graves' ophthalmopathy.

This clonotype was picked up many times. This rearrangement joins TRBV28 to TRBJ1-1, with 8 bases aligning to TRBD1. The V and J ends lost 6 bases and 5 bases, in that order; junction bases with no gene match: 14. Germline lookup yields CDR1 MDHEN and CDR2 SYDVKM. The length of the CDR3 is 16 residues. The CDR3 region has the DNA TGTGCCAGCAGCCCACCCGGACAGGGAAGCGGTACTGAAGCTTTCTTT. Its protein product is CASSPPGQGSGTEAFF.

This clonotype was counted many times. The chain recombines TRBV28 with TRBJ1-6, with 7 nucleotides matching TRBD1. Germline CDR1 reads MDHEN; CDR2 reads SYDVKM. The CDR3 runs 14 residues. V trimming: 6 bases; J trimming: 9 bases; junction bases outside the gene matches: 8. The CDR3 DNA is TGTGCCAGCAGATCACAGGGGAGAGGTTCACCCCTCCACTTT. Translated, it gives CASRSQGRGSPLHF.

This chain uses TRBV2 with TRBJ1-1; D is uncertain. This CDR3 is 15 amino acids long. Germline V lookup: CDR1 SNHLY, CDR2 FYNNEI. The V end was cut by 2 bases, the J end by 2 bases, with 12 bases between. As DNA, the CDR3 is TGTGCCAGCAGTGAATTCGTGGGCTTAAACACTGAAGCTTTCTTT. This codes for CASSEFVGLNTEAFF. Complete variable domain (other parts from reference TRBV2 and TRBJ1-1): EPEVTQTPSHQVTQMGQEVILRCVPISNHLYFYWYRQILGQKVEFLVSFYNNEISEKSEIFDDQFSVERPDGSNFTLKIRSTKLEDSAMYFCASSEFVGLNTEAFFGQGTRLTVV.

The chain couples TRBV6-1 to TRBJ2-4; D is possibly TRBD1 (6 bases). V dropped 5 bases and J dropped 2 bases, with 16 bases sitting between them. There are 16 residues in the CDR3. Germline V gene data show CDR1 as MNHNS and CDR2 as SASEGT. This chain's CDR3 is CASSSTSGTPKNIQYF. The CDR3 nucleotides read TGTGCCAGCAGTTCGACTTCCGGGACACCCAAAAACATTCAGTACTTC.

The chain links TRBV15 to TRBJ2-7; a weak D match, TRBD1 (6 bases). Trimming removed 0 bases from V and 3 bases from J, with 15 bases in between. This CDR3 spans 16 amino acids. Germline V gene sequence: CDR1 LNHNV, CDR2 YYDKDF (reference sequence). CDR3 DNA sequence: TGTGCCACCAGCAGAGATCGGGGCAGGGGAAGCTACGAGCAGTACTTC. Translated, it gives CATSRDRGRGSYEQYF.

The chain carries TRBV6-1 and TRBJ1-1, with D perhaps matching TRBD1 (5 bases). The ends were cut back, 6 bases at V and 11 bases at J, with 22 bases in the middle. This CDR3 has 14 residues. Looked up from germline, CDR1 is MNHNS and CDR2 is SASEGT. The CDR3 spells CASRPTGGPREAFF. CDR3 DNA: TGTGCCAGCAGGCCAACGGGGGGTCCTAGGGAGGCTTTCTTT.

The rearrangement uses TRBV3-1 and TRBJ2-3; 8 bases match TRBD2. From germline, CDR1 is LGHDT and CDR2 YNNKEL (reference sequence). There are 12 residues in the CDR3. The V gene end was trimmed by 8 bases and the J gene end by 6 bases; junction bases not matched to a gene: 4. In DNA form, the CDR3 reads TGTGCCAGCGGGACTAGTGGGGATACGCAGTATTTT. Its translation is CASGTSGDTQYF.

The chain couples TRBV7-2 to TRBJ2-3, with D tentatively TRBD2 (6 bases). The CDR3 totals 16 residues. Germline V gene lookup returns CDR1 SGHTA and CDR2 FQGNSA. The V end was cut by 1 base, the J end by 7 bases, with 18 bases between. CDR3 DNA sequence: TGTGCCAGCAGCTTAGGTCCCGCGAAGGAGGGGTATACGCAGTATTTT. Translation gives CASSLGPAKEGYTQYF.

In this sample, this clonotype turned up a few times. This chain links TRBV7-9 with TRBJ1-5; no reliable D call. Germline assignment: CDR1 SEHNR and CDR2 FQNEAQ (reference sequence). The CDR3 loop spans 15 amino acids. V gave up 1 base and J gave up 3 bases, with 10 bases separating them. The CDR3 sequence: CASSLVGRYNQPQHF. The CDR3 DNA reads TGTGCCAGCAGCTTAGTGGGCAGATACAATCAGCCCCAGCATTTT.

This clonotype was seen ten or more times. The chain uses TRBV3-1 and TRBJ2-7, with 9 bases aligning to TRBD2. CDR1 is LGHDT and CDR2 is YNNKEL in the germline V gene (reference sequence). Unmatched junction bases numbered 4, after V lost 0 bases and J lost 1 base. This CDR3 spans 16 amino acids. In DNA form, the CDR3 reads TGTGCCAGCAGCCAAGACGGCGGGAGGGCGTCCTACGAGCAGTACTTC. Amino acids: CASSQDGGRASYEQYF.

Many counts were recorded for this clonotype. This chain joins TRBV20-1 and TRBJ2-5; 8 nucleotides align to TRBD1. The trim removed 4 bases at V and 4 bases at J, leaving 11 bases unmatched. The CDR3 extends over 15 amino acids. CDR1 and CDR2 (germline): DFQATT, SNEGSKA (reference sequence). The CDR3 region has the DNA TGCAGTGCTAACCCCCGGACAGGGAGGACAGAGACCCAGTACTTC. It is translated as CSANPRTGRTETQYF.

This clonotype was seen ten or more times. V is TRBV5-5 and J is TRBJ2-1; maybe TRBD2 (5 bases). Germline CDR1 SGHKS, CDR2 YYEKEE (reference sequence). This CDR3 is 16 amino acids long. Trimming left V 0 bases short and J 1 base short, with 11 bases between. CDR3 DNA sequence: TGTGCCAGCAGCTTGGCTCTAGCCGAGTCCTACAATGAGCAGTTCTTC. Amino acids: CASSLALAESYNEQFF.

This clonotype was counted a few times. The chain couples TRBV5-5 to TRBJ2-1, with D perhaps matching TRBD2 (7 bases). V dropped 5 bases and J dropped 4 bases, with 16 bases sitting between them. CDR1 and CDR2 from the germline V gene are SGHKS and YYEKEE (reference sequence). The CDR3 covers 15 residues. The DNA for the CDR3 is TGTGCCAGCAGATTTGGTCGGGGGGCTTACAATGAGCAGTTCTTC. Protein sequence: CASRFGRGAYNEQFF.

This clonotype has ten or more counts. This chain connects TRBV6-2 or TRBV6-3 to TRBJ1-1; D is uncertain. Germline V gives CDR1 MNHEY, CDR2 SVGEGT. The CDR3 consists of 14 residues. Trimming left V 5 bases short and J 0 bases short, with 10 bases between. The CDR3: CASSANHLNTEAFF. The CDR3 nucleotides read TGTGCCAGCAGTGCCAACCACCTGAACACTGAAGCTTTCTTT.

This clonotype was seen once. The chain carries TRBV6-5 and TRBJ1-2; possibly TRBD1 for D (5 bases). This CDR3 region has 12 residues. V was shortened by 0 bases and J by 6 bases, with 5 bases between the two germline ends. Germline V lookup: CDR1 MNHEY, CDR2 SVGAGI. The CDR3 loop is CASSYSGDGYTF. In nucleotides, the CDR3 is TGTGCCAGCAGTTACTCGGGGGATGGCTACACCTTC.

This clonotype was seen at least ten times. The V and J genes are TRBV28 and TRBJ2-1; 7 bases map to TRBD2. Per the germline V gene, CDR1 is MDHEN and CDR2 is SYDVKM. V gave up 5 bases and J gave up 4 bases; unmatched junction bases: 5. This CDR3 is built from 14 residues. The CDR3 region is CASSPGLVYNEQFF. DNA of the CDR3: TGTGCCAGCAGTCCCGGACTAGTTTACAATGAGCAGTTCTTC.

This chain joins TRBV24-1 and TRBJ2-3; tentatively, D is TRBD2 (5 bases). This CDR3 comprises 14 residues. V shed 9 bases and J shed 2 bases, with 14 bases lying between them. The germline gives CDR1 KGHDR, CDR2 SFDVKD. The CDR3 region is CATEDSPPTDTQYF. CDR3 nucleotides: TGTGCCACCGAGGACTCCCCACCCACAGATACGCAGTATTTT.

The chain links TRBV30 to TRBJ2-2; D uncertain. Deletions cut 1 base from V and 3 bases from J, with 15 bases between. Germline lookup yields CDR1 GTSNPN and CDR2 SVGIG (reference sequence). The CDR3 is 16 residues long. CDR3 residues: CAWSDSLRAYTGELFF. The CDR3 coding sequence is TGTGCCTGGAGTGATTCATTAAGGGCCTACACCGGGGAGCTGTTTTTT.

The chain employs TRBV7-6 and TRBJ2-2; 10 bases are shared with TRBD2. The germline gives CDR1 SGHVS, CDR2 FNYEAQ. V was pared by 10 bases and J by 3 bases, with 5 bases of the junction left unmatched. The CDR3 is 14 amino acids. This chain's CDR3 is CATLSGRDTGELFF. CDR3 nucleotides: TGTGCCACCCTAAGCGGGAGGGACACCGGGGAGCTGTTTTTT.

Note on this clonotype: A much more abundant neighbour one base away suggests this may be a read error. The chain employs TRBV12-3 or TRBV12-4 and TRBJ1-1, with 11 nucleotides matching TRBD1. The V segment lost 6 bases and the J segment 9 bases; nucleotides outside the gene matches: 6. CDR3 length: 13 residues. The CDR3 DNA reads as TGTGCCAGCAGCCCCGGGACAGGGGGAAAAGCTTTCTTT. Residues: CASSPGTGGKAFF.

The J gene is TRBJ1-1, the V gene TRBV5-4, with D perhaps TRBD1 (5 bases). The ends were cut back, 4 bases at V and 1 base at J, with 11 bases in the middle. The CDR3 spans 14 residues. Germline V lookup: CDR1 SGHNT, CDR2 YYREEE (reference sequence). The CDR3 bases are TGTGCCAGCAGCACCATCCAGGGGAACACTGAAGCTTTCTTT. Translating gives CASSTIQGNTEAFF.

This clonotype appeared many times. The chain couples TRBV5-1 to TRBJ2-5, with TRBD1 matching over 7 bases. Trimming cost V 0 bases and J 7 bases; bases outside gene matches: 9. Germline V gene sequence: CDR1 SGHRS, CDR2 YFSETQ. CDR3 size: 15 residues. CDR3 loop: CASSLGGQSEGTQYF. CDR3 DNA: TGCGCCAGCAGCTTGGGGGGACAGTCCGAAGGGACCCAGTACTTC.

The chain couples TRBV4-1 to TRBJ2-4; D unresolved. Germline-derived CDR1 and CDR2 are MGHRA and YSYEKL. Trimming shortened V by 0 bases and J by 10 bases, and 4 bases separated the two germline ends. This CDR3 spans 11 amino acids. CDR3 coding DNA: TGCGCCAGCAGCCAAGATCGGATTCAGTACTTC. Translation gives CASSQDRIQYF.

This chain uses TRBV29-1 with TRBJ2-1; 10 bases fit TRBD2. This CDR3 comprises 16 residues. The junction had 10 bases not matched to a gene; V was cut back by 4 bases and J by 4 bases. Germline V gene lookup returns CDR1 SQVTM and CDR2 ANQGSEA. The CDR3 DNA reads as TGCAGCGTTGCAAGCGGGAGGGCCGCCCCATACAATGAGCAGTTCTTC. Translation: CSVASGRAAPYNEQFF.